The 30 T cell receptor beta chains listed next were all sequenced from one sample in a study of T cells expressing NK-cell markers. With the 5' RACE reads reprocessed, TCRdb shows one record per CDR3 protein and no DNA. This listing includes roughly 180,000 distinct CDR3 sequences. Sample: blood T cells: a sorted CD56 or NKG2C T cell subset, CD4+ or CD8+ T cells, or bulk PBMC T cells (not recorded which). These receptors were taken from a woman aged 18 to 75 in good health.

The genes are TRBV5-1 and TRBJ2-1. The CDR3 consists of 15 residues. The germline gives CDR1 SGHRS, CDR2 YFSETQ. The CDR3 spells CASTLDNIGYNEQFF.

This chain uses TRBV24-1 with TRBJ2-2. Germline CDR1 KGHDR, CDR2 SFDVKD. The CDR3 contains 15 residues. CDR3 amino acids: CATSDYGMGSGELFF.

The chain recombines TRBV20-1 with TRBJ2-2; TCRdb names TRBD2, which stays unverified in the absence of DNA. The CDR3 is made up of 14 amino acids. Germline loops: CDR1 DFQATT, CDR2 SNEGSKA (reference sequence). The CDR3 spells CSVRSGGDTGELFF.

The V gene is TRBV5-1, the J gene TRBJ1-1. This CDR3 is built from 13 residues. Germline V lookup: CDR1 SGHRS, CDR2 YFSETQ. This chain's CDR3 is CASSQNDGTEAFF.

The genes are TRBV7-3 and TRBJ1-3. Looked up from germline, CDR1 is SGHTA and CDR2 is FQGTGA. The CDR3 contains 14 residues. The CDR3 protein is CASSLGSSGNTIYF.

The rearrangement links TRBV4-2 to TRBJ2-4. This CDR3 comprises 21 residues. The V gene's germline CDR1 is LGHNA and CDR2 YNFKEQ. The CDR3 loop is CASSQVLLQRRNPLAKNIQYF.

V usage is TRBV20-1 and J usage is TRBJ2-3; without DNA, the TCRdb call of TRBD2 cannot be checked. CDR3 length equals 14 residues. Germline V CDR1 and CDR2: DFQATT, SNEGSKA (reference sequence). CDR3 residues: CSAARGGRTDTQYF.

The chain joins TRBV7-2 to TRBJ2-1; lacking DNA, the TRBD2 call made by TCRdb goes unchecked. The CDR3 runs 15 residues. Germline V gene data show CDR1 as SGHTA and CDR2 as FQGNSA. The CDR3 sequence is CASSNGPTGYNEQFF.

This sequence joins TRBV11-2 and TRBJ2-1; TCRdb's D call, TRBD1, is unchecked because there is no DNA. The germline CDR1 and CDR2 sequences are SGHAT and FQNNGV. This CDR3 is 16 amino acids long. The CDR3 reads CASTSRGGQGYNEQFF.

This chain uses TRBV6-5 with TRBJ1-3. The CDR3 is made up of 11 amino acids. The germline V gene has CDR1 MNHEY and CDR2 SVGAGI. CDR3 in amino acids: CASTQGNTIYF.

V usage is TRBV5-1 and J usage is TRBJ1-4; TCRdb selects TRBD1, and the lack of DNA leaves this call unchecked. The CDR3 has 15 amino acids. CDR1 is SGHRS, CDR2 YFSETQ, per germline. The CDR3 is CASSKNRGNGEKLFF.

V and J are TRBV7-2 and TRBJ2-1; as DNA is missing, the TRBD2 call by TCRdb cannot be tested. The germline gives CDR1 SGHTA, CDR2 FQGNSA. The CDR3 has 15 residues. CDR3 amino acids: CASSLLAGGHNEQFF.

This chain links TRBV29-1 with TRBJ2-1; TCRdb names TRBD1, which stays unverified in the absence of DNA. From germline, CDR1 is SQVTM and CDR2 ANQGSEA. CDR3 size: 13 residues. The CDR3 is CSVDTGGSGEQFF.

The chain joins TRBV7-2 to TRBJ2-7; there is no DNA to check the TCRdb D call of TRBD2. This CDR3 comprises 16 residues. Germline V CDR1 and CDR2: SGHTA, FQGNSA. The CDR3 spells CASSGRVRGLSYEQYF.

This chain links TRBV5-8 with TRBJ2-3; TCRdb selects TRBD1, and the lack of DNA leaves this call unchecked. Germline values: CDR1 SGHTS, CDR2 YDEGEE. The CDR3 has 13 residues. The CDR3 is CASSLGPGDTQYF.

Here the CDR3 reads CASSLGKDRGQKTQYF. V gene TRBV12-3 or TRBV12-4 combines with J gene TRBJ2-5; TCRdb lists TRBD1, though no DNA is available to test this call. This CDR3 region has 16 residues.

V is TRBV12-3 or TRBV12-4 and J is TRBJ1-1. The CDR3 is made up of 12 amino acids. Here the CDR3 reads CASSQGSTEAFF.

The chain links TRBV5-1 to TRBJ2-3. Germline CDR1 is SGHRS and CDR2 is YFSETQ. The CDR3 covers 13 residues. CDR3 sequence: CASSLESPDTQYF.

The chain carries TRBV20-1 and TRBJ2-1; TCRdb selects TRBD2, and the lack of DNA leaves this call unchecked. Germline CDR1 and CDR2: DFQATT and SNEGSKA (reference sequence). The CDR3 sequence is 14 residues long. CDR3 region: CSASSSGRDNEQFF.

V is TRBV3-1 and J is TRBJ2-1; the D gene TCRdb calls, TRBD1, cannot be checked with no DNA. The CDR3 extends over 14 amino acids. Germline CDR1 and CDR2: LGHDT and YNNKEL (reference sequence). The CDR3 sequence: CASSQAYPGSEQFF.

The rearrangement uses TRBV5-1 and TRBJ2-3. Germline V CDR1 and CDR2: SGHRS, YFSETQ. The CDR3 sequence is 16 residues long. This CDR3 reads CASSQKILASTDTQYF.

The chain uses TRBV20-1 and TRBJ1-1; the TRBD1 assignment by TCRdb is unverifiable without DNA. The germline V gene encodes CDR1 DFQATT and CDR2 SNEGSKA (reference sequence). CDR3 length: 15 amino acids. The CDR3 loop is CSAQGDRGPAHEAFF.

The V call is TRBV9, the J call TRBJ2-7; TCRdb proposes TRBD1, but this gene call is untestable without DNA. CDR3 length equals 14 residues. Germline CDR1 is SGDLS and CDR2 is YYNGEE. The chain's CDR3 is CASSAGTQPSEQYF.

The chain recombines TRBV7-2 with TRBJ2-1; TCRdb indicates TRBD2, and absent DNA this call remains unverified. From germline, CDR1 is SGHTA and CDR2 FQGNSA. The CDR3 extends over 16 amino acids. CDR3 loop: CASSFQHGSSGNEQFF.

The CDR3 sequence: CSARRDLTGRNSPLHF. The chain links TRBV20-1 to TRBJ1-6; TCRdb returns TRBD1, unconfirmable since there is no DNA. Germline loops: CDR1 DFQATT, CDR2 SNEGSKA (reference sequence). The CDR3 is 16 residues long.

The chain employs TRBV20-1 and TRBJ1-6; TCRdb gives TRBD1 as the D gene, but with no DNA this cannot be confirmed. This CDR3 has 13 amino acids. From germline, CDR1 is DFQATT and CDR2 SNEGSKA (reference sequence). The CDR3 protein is CSARGPGNSPLHF.

The CDR3 spells CASRESGTGNSPLHF. The V call is TRBV3-1, the J call TRBJ1-6; as DNA is missing, the TRBD1 call by TCRdb cannot be tested. This CDR3 is 15 amino acids long. Germline CDR1 reads LGHDT; CDR2 reads YNNKEL (reference sequence).

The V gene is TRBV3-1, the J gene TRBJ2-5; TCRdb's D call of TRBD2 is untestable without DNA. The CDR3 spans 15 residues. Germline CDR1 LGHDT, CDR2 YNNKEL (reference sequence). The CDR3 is CASSQSLAGGETQYF.

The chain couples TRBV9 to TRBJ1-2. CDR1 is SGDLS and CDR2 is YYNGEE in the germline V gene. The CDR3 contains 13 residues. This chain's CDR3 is CASSVDGGYGYTF.

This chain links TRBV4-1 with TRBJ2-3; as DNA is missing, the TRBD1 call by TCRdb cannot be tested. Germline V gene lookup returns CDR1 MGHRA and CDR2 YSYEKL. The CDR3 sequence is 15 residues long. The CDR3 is CASSQPGQGKDTQYF.